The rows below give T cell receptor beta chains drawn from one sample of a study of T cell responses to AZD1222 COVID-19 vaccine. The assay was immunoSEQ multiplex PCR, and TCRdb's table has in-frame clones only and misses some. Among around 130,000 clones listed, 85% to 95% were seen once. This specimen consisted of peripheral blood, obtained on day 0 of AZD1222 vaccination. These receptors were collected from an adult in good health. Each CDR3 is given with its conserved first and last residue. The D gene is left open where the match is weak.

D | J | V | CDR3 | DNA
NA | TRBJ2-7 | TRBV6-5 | CASSYGTAVREQYF | TGTGCCAGCAGCTACGGGACTGCGGTGAGGGAGCAGTACTTC
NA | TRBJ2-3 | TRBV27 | CASSRAQTSSSTDTQYF | TGTGCCAGCAGTCGAGCGCAGACCTCTTCTAGCACAGATACGCAGTATTTT
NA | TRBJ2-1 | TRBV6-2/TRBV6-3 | CASSYRENNEQFF | TGTGCCAGCAGTTACCGGGAGAACAATGAGCAGTTCTTC
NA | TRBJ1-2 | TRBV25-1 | CASSVGAGGYTF | TGTGCCAGCAGTGTGGGGGCGGGAGGCTACACCTTC
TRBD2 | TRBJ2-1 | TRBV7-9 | CASSPGGGLASVNEQFF | TGTGCCAGCAGCCCCGGTGGGGGACTAGCGTCAGTCAATGAGCAGTTCTTC
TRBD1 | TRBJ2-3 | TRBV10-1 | CASSGQGPDTQYF | TGCGCCAGCAGTGGACAGGGTCCAGATACGCAGTATTTT
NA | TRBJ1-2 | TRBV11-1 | CASSLARDNYGYTF | TGTGCCAGCAGCTTAGCGCGTGACAACTATGGCTACACCTTC
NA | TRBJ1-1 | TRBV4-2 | CASSQARRDTEAFF | TGTGCCAGCAGCCAAGCCAGGAGGGACACTGAAGCTTTCTTT
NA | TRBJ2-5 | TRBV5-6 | CASSPPAQGQETQYF | TGTGCCAGCAGCCCCCCCGCACAGGGTCAAGAGACCCAGTACTTC
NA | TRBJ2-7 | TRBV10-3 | CAISESGGEQYF | TGTGCCATCAGTGAGTCGGGCGGCGAGCAGTACTTC
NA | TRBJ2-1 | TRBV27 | CASSFSGYTEQFF | TGTGCCAGCAGTTTTTCAGGGTATACTGAGCAGTTCTTC
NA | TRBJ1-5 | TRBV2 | CASSGSGANQPQHF | TGTGCCAGCAGTGGTTCAGGGGCCAATCAGCCCCAGCATTTT
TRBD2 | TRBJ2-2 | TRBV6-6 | CASSPPRGGGTSGTPNTGELFF | TGTGCCAGCAGTCCCCCCCGAGGCGGGGGGACTAGCGGGACCCCGAACACCGGGGAGCTGTTTTTT
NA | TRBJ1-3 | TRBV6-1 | CASSDGIGSGNTIYF | TGTGCCAGCAGTGACGGGATAGGCTCTGGAAACACCATATATTTT
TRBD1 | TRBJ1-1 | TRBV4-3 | CASSQDTYRGTEAFF | TGCGCCAGCAGCCAAGATACTTACAGGGGGACTGAAGCTTTCTTT
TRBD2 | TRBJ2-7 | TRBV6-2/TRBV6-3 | CASSLAGVREQYF | TGTGCCAGCAGTCTAGCGGGAGTGCGAGAGCAGTACTTC
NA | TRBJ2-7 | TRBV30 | CAWSVLRLNEQYF | TGTGCCTGGAGTGTACTACGACTAAATGAGCAGTACTTC
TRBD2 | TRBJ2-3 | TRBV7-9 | CASSPKTSGSRLDTQYF | TGTGCCAGCAGCCCCAAGACTAGCGGGAGCAGGTTAGATACGCAGTATTTT
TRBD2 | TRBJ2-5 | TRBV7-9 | CASSPLAGGAQETQYF | TGTGCCAGCAGCCCCCTAGCGGGAGGTGCTCAAGAGACCCAGTACTTC
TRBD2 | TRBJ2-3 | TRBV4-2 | CASSPSSGSTTDTQYF | TGTGCCAGCAGCCCCTCTAGCGGGAGTACGACAGATACGCAGTATTTT
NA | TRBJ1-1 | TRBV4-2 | CASSQVSRELHTEAFF | TGTGCCAGCAGCCAAGTTTCGAGGGAACTTCACACTGAAGCTTTCTTT
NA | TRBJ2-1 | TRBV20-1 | CSAYYNEQFF | TGCAGTGCTTACTACAATGAGCAGTTCTTC